The 20 T cell receptor beta chains below come from one sample, sequenced in a study of radiotherapy plus CTLA-4 blockade in lung cancer. Assay used: immunoSEQ multiplex PCR; TCRdb lists only in-frame clones, some missing. Here the sample spans 35,000 to 40,000 clones, more than 70% being singletons. Specimen: peripheral blood, collected from a patient treated with radiotherapy plus ipilimumab. Receptor source: a human donor with non-small cell lung cancer who had stable disease on radiotherapy plus ipilimumab.

This sequence joins TRBV7-2 and TRBJ1-3; 9 bases match TRBD1. The CDR3 loop spans 16 amino acids. V lost 5 bases to trimming and J lost 4 bases; unmatched junction nucleotides: 9. Per germline, CDR1 SGHTA and CDR2 FQGNSA. In DNA form, the CDR3 reads TGTGCCAGCAGCCCTTTACAGGGGGCGCGGGGAAACACCATATATTTT. Translated, it gives CASSPLQGARGNTIYF.

The chain couples TRBV28 to TRBJ2-3; 11 nucleotides match TRBD2. After removal of 3 bases from V and 6 bases from J, the junction contained 8 bases not matched to a gene. The CDR3 runs 16 residues. CDR1 and CDR2 from the germline V gene are MDHEN and SYDVKM. CDR3 in DNA: TGTGCCAGCAGTTTCCCGGCTAGCGGGAGGCGGGATACGCAGTATTTT. Amino acid sequence: CASSFPASGRRDTQYF. Complete variable domain (other parts from reference TRBV28 and TRBJ2-3): DVKVTQSSRYLVKRTGEKVFLECVQDMDHENMFWYRQDPGLGLRLIYFSYDVKMKEKGDIPEGYSVSREKKERFSLILESASTNQTSMYLCASSFPASGRRDTQYFGPGTRLTVL.

The chain employs TRBV4-2 and TRBJ1-4; tentative D call: TRBD1 (6 bases). This CDR3 contains 16 residues. V lost 1 base to trimming and J lost 5 bases, with 14 bases between them. CDR1 and CDR2 from the germline V gene are LGHNA and YNFKEQ. CDR3 sequence: CASSQARGRRNEKLFF. The CDR3 bases are TGTGCCAGCAGCCAAGCCAGGGGAAGGCGGAATGAAAAACTGTTTTTT.

CDR3 nucleotides: TGTGCCACCAGCAGAGACCCGGGACAGGGGTACGAGCAGTACTTC. Protein: CATSRDPGQGYEQYF. V gene TRBV15 combines with J gene TRBJ2-7; 10 bases agree with TRBD1. Germline CDR1 and CDR2: LNHNV and YYDKDF (reference sequence). V was clipped by 0 bases and J by 4 bases; unmatched bases: 3. The CDR3 runs to 15 residues.

The rearrangement links TRBV7-2 to TRBJ2-1, with unresolved D. CDR1 and CDR2 (germline): SGHTA, FQGNSA. The CDR3 consists of 14 residues. Between the trimmed V and J ends, which lost 1 base and 10 bases, there was a span of 14 bases. CDR3 residues: CASSLGYGYGEQFF. As DNA, the CDR3 is TGTGCCAGCAGCTTAGGATACGGGTACGGGGAGCAGTTCTTC.

A single count supports this clone. V is TRBV2 and J is TRBJ1-5, with unresolved D. This CDR3 has 14 amino acids. The germline V gene has CDR1 SNHLY and CDR2 FYNNEI. Trimming took 2 bases from V and 2 from J, leaving 7 bases between them. CDR3 nucleotides: TGTGCCAGCAGTGAATTGGGAGGCAATCAGCCCCAGCATTTT. This encodes CASSELGGNQPQHF.

The chain carries TRBV2 and TRBJ2-5; tentative D call: TRBD2 (5 bases). This CDR3 has 15 amino acids. Germline-derived CDR1 and CDR2 are SNHLY and FYNNEI. V lost 6 bases and J lost 2, with 16 bases in between. CDR3 nucleotides: TGTGCCAGCAGAAGCGAGACGTCGGGACAAGAGACCCAGTACTTC. Translating it yields CASRSETSGQETQYF.

In this sample, this clone turned up a few times. This sequence joins TRBV6-5 and TRBJ2-7, with TRBD1 matching 11 bases. Germline values: CDR1 MNHEY, CDR2 SVGAGI. V shed 8 bases, J shed 4 bases, and the junction held 10 bases outside the gene matches. The CDR3 has 15 amino acids. The CDR3 coding sequence is TGTGCCAGCTCAGATCGGACAGGGGGCCGGTACGAGCAGTACTTC. Its translation is CASSDRTGGRYEQYF.

The chain links TRBV11-2 to TRBJ2-5, with TRBD2 matching 7 bases. This CDR3 comprises 15 residues. Germline V CDR1 and CDR2: SGHAT, FQNNGV. The ends lost 0 bases at V and 5 bases at J; junction bases unmatched: 6. The CDR3 nucleotides read TGTGCCAGCAGCTTAGAGGGGGGGGGTGAGGAGACCCAGTACTTC. Amino acids: CASSLEGGGEETQYF.

The CDR3 DNA reads TGTGCCAGCAGCTTATCGGAGCCTTCTATCCACGAGCAGTACTTC. Encoded protein: CASSLSEPSIHEQYF. The V call is TRBV5-6, the J call TRBJ2-7; D is ambiguous. V shed 2 bases and J shed 5 bases, with 17 bases lying between them. From germline, CDR1 is SGHDT and CDR2 YYEEEE. The CDR3 spans 15 residues.

The chain links TRBV5-4 to TRBJ2-1; 7 bases align to TRBD1. The CDR3 has 16 residues. Looked up from germline, CDR1 is SGHNT and CDR2 is YYREEE (reference sequence). J lost 4 bases, V lost 0 bases, and 7 bases had no gene match. The DNA for the CDR3 is TGTGCCAGCAGCTTGGCAGGCAGGGGGTCTTACAATGAGCAGTTCTTC. This sequence encodes CASSLAGRGSYNEQFF.

This clone was counted only a few times. The gene calls are TRBV27 and TRBJ1-1; possibly TRBD1 for D (6 bases). The germline V gene has CDR1 MNHEY and CDR2 SMNVEV (reference sequence). The CDR3 consists of 13 residues. With 5 bases removed from V and 5 bases from J, the gap between germline ends came to 12 bases. CDR3 DNA: TGTGCCAGCAGTCAACAGGGATGGACTGAAGCTTTCTTT. It specifies CASSQQGWTEAFF.

V is TRBV28 and J is TRBJ1-2; TRBD1 aligns across 7 bases. With 6 bases clipped from V and 8 bases from J, the junction kept 12 bases outside the gene matches. The CDR3 is made up of 14 amino acids. Germline-derived CDR1 and CDR2 are MDHEN and SYDVKM. Written as DNA, the CDR3 is TGTGCCAGCAGAATTACAGGGGAGAGGAAAGGCTACACCTTC. Translating gives CASRITGERKGYTF.

This clone appeared a single time. The rearrangement uses TRBV27 and TRBJ2-3, with TRBD1 identical over 8 bases. Germline CDR1 MNHEY, CDR2 SMNVEV (reference sequence). The CDR3 runs 14 residues. The trim removed 5 bases at V and 3 bases at J, leaving 4 bases unmatched. CDR3 bases: TGTGCCAGCAGTCGGACAGGGAGGACAGATACGCAGTATTTT. Its translation: CASSRTGRTDTQYF.

This clone was seen only once. The chain is built from TRBV5-1 and TRBJ1-6, with 8 bases aligning to TRBD1. The CDR3 runs to 13 residues. Germline CDR1 reads SGHRS; CDR2 reads YFSETQ. V shed 7 bases and J 7 bases; nucleotides not matched to a gene: 4. The CDR3 is CASGTGSNSPLHF. The CDR3 region has the DNA TGCGCCAGCGGGACAGGTTCAAATTCACCCCTCCACTTT.

The chain couples TRBV9 to TRBJ1-2, with D possibly TRBD1 on 6 matching bases. The CDR3 loop spans 11 amino acids. Trimming left V 3 bases short and J 14 bases short, with 14 bases between. The germline CDR1 and CDR2 sequences are SGDLS and YYNGEE. The CDR3 DNA reads as TGTGCCAGCAGCGCTACACAGGGAAGAACCTTC. Residues: CASSATQGRTF.

This clone has just a few counts. The chain employs TRBV11-2 and TRBJ2-7; 12 bases are a match to TRBD2. The CDR3 runs 19 residues. Germline CDR1 reads SGHAT; CDR2 reads FQNNGV. J lost 9 bases, V lost 5 bases, and 23 bases had no gene match. The CDR3 loop reads CASSLTETYPSGRALGQYF. CDR3 coding DNA: TGTGCCAGCAGCCTCACCGAGACGTATCCTAGCGGGAGGGCCTTAGGGCAGTACTTC.

V and J are TRBV7-6 and TRBJ2-1, with D maybe TRBD2 (5 bases). CDR1 and CDR2 from the germline V gene are SGHVS and FNYEAQ. The CDR3 is 13 amino acids. The V end was cut by 3 bases, the J end by 9 bases, with 12 bases between. CDR3 protein: CASSLAGVGEQFF. CDR3 in DNA: TGTGCCAGCAGCTTGGCGGGTGTCGGTGAGCAGTTCTTC.

V usage is TRBV27 and J usage is TRBJ1-1; tentatively, D is TRBD1 (5 bases). V shed 3 bases and J shed 6 bases, with 14 bases lying between them. From germline, CDR1 is MNHEY and CDR2 SMNVEV (reference sequence). The CDR3 spans 14 residues. The CDR3 region is CASSFRGGRAEAFF. CDR3 nucleotides: TGTGCCAGCAGTTTCCGGGGCGGGAGGGCTGAAGCTTTCTTT.

CDR3: CASTNYRDITSGANVLTF. DNA of the CDR3: TGCGCCAGCACCAACTACCGGGACATAACCTCTGGGGCCAACGTCCTGACTTTC. This chain links TRBV10-1 with TRBJ2-6; tentative D call: TRBD1 (6 bases). In germline, CDR1 is WNHNN, CDR2 SYGVQD (reference sequence). This CDR3 has 18 residues. Between the trimmed V and J ends, which lost 7 bases and 0 bases, there was a span of 19 bases.